This TCR beta chain stems from a study of breast tumors, draining lymph nodes, adjacent tissues. Samples came from axillary lymph nodes draining the breast cancer. After removal of 0 bases from V and 3 bases from J, the junction contained 15 bases not matched to a gene. Germline V gives CDR1 SQVTM, CDR2 ANQGSEA. The CDR3 is 18 amino acids. TCRdb re-derived calls from the multiplex PCR reads in MiXCR, one entry per CDR3 protein. Of about 170,000 distinct CDR3 sequences listed, roughly 35% are singletons. The origin of this receptor is a female donor with breast cancer. Some clones in this sample may be carry-over from other donors' samples. V is TRBV29-1 and J is TRBJ1-2, with TRBD1 matching over 8 bases. Sequencing was performed on axillary lymph node tissue. The CDR3 DNA sequence: TGCAGCGTTGAAGATTCGAACCAGGGGGCTCCTACTTACTATGGCTACACCTTC. Its protein is CSVEDSNQGAPTYYGYTF.